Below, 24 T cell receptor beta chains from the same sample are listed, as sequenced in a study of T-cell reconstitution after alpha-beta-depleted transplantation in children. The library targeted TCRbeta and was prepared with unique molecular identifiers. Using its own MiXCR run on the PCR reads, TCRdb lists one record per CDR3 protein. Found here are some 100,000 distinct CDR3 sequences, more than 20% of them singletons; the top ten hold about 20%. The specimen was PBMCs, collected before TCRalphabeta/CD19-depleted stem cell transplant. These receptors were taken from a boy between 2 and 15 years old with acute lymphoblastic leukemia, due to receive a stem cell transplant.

The CDR3 reads CASSKGSHEQYF. In nucleotides, the CDR3 is TGTGCCAGCAGCAAGGGGTCCCACGAGCAGTACTTC. The chain employs TRBV14 and TRBJ2-7; perhaps TRBD1 as D (5 bases). CDR1 SGHDN and CDR2 FVKESK come from the germline V gene. The CDR3 consists of 12 residues. Trimming removed 5 bases at V and 5 bases at J, with 10 bases between.

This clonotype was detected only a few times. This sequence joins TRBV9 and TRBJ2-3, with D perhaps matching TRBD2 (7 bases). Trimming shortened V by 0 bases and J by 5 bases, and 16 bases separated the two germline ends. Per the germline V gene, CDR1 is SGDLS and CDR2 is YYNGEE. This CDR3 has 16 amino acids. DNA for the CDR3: TGTGCCAGCAGCGTAGCGGGGGGCCGGAGGGGAGATACGCAGTATTTT. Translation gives CASSVAGGRRGDTQYF.

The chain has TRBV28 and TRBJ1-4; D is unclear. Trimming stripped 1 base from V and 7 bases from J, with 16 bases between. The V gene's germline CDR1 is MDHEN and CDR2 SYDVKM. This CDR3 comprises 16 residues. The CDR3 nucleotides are TGTGCCAGCAGTTTATCCCTCTCGGGGATGAGTGAAAAACTGTTTTTT. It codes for CASSLSLSGMSEKLFF.

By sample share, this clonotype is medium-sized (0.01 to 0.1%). CDR3 sequence (DNA): TGTGCCAGCAGCCCGATGACTAGCGGCATCTCCTACGAGCAGTACTTC. This codes for CASSPMTSGISYEQYF. V gene TRBV11-2 combines with J gene TRBJ2-7; 9 bases line up with TRBD2. The CDR3 covers 16 residues. Trimming at V came to 5 bases and at J to 0 bases, leaving 8 bases not matched to a gene. The germline CDR1 and CDR2 sequences are SGHAT and FQNNGV. Complete variable domain (other parts from reference TRBV11-2 and TRBJ2-7): EAGVAQSPRYKIIEKRQSVAFWCNPISGHATLYWYQQILGQGPKLLIQFQNNGVVDDSQLPKDRFSAERLKGVDSTLKIQPAKLEDSAVYLCASSPMTSGISYEQYFGPGTRLTVT.

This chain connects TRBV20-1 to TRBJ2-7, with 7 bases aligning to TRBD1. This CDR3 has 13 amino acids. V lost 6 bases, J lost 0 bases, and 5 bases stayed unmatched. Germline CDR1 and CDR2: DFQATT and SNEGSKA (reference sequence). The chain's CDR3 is CSATGQTSYEQYF. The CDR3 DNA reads TGCAGTGCAACGGGACAGACCTCCTACGAGCAGTACTTC.

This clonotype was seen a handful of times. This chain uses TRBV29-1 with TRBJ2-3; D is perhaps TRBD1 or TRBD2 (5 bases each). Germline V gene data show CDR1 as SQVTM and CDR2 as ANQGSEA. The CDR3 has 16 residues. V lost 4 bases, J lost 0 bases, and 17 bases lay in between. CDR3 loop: CSVAPIWDRSTDTQYF. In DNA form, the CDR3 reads TGCAGCGTTGCTCCAATATGGGACCGCAGCACAGATACGCAGTATTTT.

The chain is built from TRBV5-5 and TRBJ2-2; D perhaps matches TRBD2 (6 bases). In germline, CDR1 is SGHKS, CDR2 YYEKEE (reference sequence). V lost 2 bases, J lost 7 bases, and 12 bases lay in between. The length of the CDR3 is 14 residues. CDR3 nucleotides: TGTGCCAGCAGCTTCCAGCGGAGGGGCGGGGAGCTGTTTTTT. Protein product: CASSFQRRGGELFF.

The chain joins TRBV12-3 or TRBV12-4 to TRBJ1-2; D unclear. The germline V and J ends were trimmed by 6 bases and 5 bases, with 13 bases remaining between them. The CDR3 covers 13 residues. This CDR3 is CASSPTMTYGYTF. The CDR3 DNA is TGTGCCAGCAGCCCCACAATGACTTATGGCTACACCTTC.

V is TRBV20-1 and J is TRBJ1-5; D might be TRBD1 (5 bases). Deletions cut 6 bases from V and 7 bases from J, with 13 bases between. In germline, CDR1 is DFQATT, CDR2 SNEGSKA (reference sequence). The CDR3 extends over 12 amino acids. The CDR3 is CSAPSGPQPQHF. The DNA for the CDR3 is TGCAGTGCCCCGTCAGGGCCCCAGCCCCAGCATTTT.

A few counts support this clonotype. Here the CDR3 DNA reads TGTGCCAGCAGCTTAAGGTTTCGGCCAGATTCTAGCACAGATACGCAGTATTTT. Its protein product is CASSLRFRPDSSTDTQYF. The chain links TRBV7-6 to TRBJ2-3; D is unresolved. There are 18 residues in the CDR3. Trimming took 2 bases from V and 0 from J, leaving 18 bases between them. CDR1 SGHVS and CDR2 FNYEAQ come from the germline V gene.

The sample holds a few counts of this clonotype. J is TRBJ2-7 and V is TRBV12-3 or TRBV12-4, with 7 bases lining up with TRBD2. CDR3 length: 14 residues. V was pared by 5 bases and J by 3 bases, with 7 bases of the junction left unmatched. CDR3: CASSLSLALYEQYF. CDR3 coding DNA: TGTGCCAGCAGTCTATCACTAGCGCTCTACGAGCAGTACTTC.

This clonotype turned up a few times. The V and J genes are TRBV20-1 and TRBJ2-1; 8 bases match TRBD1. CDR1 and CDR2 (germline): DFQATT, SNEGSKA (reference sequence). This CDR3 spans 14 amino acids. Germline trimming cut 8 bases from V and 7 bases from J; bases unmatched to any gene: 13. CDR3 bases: TGCAGTCACCCTGTCAGGGGGCAGGGGAATGAGCAGTTCTTC. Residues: CSHPVRGQGNEQFF.

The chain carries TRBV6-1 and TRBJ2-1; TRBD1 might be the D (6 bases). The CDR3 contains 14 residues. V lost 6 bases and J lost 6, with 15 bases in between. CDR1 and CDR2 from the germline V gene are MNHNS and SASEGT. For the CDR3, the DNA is TGTGCCAGCAGACTATATGGGGGCGGCAATGAGCAGTTCTTC. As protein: CASRLYGGGNEQFF.

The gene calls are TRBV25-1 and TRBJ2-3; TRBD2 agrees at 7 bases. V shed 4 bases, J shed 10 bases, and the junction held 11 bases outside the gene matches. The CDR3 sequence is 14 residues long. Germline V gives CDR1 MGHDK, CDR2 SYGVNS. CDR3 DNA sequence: TGTGCCAGCAGTGCTAGCGGAGGGGCCCTTGCGCAGTATTTT. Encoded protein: CASSASGGALAQYF.

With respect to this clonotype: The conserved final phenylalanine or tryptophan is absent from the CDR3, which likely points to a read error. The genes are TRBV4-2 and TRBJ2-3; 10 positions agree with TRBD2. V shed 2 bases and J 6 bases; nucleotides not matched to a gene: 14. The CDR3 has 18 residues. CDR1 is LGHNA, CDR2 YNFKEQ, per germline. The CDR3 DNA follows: TGTGCCAGCAGCCAATCTCGGACTAGCGGAGGGGGGTGCGATACGCAGTATCTT. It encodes CASSQSRTSGGGCDTQYL.

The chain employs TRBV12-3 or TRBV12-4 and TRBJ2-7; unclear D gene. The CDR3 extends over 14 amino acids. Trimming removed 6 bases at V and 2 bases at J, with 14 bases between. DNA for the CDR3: TGTGCCAGCAGCCCCTTCAGGACCGCCTACGAGCAGTACTTC. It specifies CASSPFRTAYEQYF.

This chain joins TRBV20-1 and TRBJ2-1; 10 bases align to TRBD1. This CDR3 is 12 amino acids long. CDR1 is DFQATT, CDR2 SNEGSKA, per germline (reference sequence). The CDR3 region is CSVWTGGNEQFF. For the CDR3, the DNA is TGCAGCGTCTGGACAGGGGGCAATGAGCAGTTCTTC.

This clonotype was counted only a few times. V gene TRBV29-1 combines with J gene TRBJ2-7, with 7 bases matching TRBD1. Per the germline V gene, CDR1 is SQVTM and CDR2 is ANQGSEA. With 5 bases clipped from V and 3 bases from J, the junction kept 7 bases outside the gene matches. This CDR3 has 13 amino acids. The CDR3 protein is CSVILTGIYEQYF. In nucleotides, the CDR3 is TGCAGCGTTATCTTGACAGGGATCTACGAGCAGTACTTC.

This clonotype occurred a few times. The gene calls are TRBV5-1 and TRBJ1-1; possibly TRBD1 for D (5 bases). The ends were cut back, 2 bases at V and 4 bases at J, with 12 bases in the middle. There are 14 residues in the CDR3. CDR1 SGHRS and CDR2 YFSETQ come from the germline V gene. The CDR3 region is CASSLKGVGTEAFF. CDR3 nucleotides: TGCGCCAGCAGCTTAAAAGGGGTCGGCACTGAAGCTTTCTTT. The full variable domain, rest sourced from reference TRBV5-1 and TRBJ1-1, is KAGVTQTPRYLIKTRGQQVTLSCSPISGHRSVSWYQQTPGQGLQFLFEYFSETQRNKGNFPGRFSGRQFSNSRSEMNVSTLELGDSALYLCASSLKGVGTEAFFGQGTRLTVV.

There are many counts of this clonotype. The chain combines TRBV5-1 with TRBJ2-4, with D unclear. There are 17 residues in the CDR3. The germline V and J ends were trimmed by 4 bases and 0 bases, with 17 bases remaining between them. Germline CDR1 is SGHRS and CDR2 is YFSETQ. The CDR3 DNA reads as TGCGCCAGCAGCCTTGGCGGCGCGTATCTAGCCAAAAACATTCAGTACTTC. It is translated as CASSLGGAYLAKNIQYF.

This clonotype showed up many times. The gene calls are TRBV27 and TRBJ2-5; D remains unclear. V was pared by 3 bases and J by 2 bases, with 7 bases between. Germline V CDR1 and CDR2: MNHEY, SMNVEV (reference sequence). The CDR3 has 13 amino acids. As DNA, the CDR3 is TGTGCCAGCAGTTTTGCCATACAAGAGACCCAGTACTTC. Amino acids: CASSFAIQETQYF.

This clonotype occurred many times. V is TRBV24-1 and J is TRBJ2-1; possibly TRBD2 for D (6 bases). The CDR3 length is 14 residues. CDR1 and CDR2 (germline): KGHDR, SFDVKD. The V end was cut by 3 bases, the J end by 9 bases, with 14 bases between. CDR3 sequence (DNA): TGTGCCACCAGTGATCGAATCACTAGCAGTGAGCAGTTCTTC. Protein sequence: CATSDRITSSEQFF.

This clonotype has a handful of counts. DNA of the CDR3: TGTGCCAGCAGCCAGGAGGACTGGGGGGGAGAGACCCAGTACTTC. Translated: CASSQEDWGGETQYF. The chain carries TRBV3-1 and TRBJ2-5, with TRBD2 identical over 7 bases. The CDR3 runs to 15 residues. The germline CDR1 and CDR2 sequences are LGHDT and YNNKEL (reference sequence). Losses at the gene ends were 3 bases for V and 4 bases for J; bases not matched to a gene: 8.

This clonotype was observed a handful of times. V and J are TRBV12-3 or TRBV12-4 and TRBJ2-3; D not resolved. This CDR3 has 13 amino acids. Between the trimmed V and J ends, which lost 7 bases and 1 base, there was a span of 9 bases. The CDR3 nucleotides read TGTGCCAGCACCCATGACGGCACAGATACGCAGTATTTT. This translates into CASTHDGTDTQYF.